A selection of T cell receptor beta chains follows, all from one sample in a study of CD8+ T cells in alopecia areata. This table comes from immunoSEQ multiplex PCR, and its TCRdb copy is limited to in-frame clones, with some not included. The repertoire has almost 250,000 clones, approximately 61% of them found once; the top ten carry more than 0.95%. The starting material was CD4+ T cells sorted from blood, obtained at week 0. Receptor source: a human donor with alopecia areata. The CDR3 runs from the conserved cysteine through the conserved F or W. Fields, in order: J gene, V gene, CDR3 protein.

>TRBJ2-5|TRBV9
CASSVAPSQETQYF
>TRBJ1-5|TRBV5-1
CASSDGQSNQPQHF
>TRBJ1-5|TRBV30
CAWSVGYMPQHF
>TRBJ1-1|TRBV5-1
CASSPLGAPTNTEAFF
>TRBJ1-1|TRBV25-1
CASLQNTEAFF
>TRBJ1-1|TRBV29-1
CSVGRTGNTEAFF
>TRBJ2-2|TRBV2
CASRAENTGELFF
>TRBJ2-5|TRBV4-3
CASSQGTSGYQETQYF
>TRBJ1-6|TRBV25-1
CASSDPGRKNSPLHF
>TRBJ2-3|TRBV2
CASSLAGGTDTQYF
>TRBJ1-1|TRBV5-1
CASSPQGARTEAFF
>TRBJ1-2|TRBV5-4
CASSLGQGRYGYTF
>TRBJ2-1|TRBV7-9
CASSHTGDVYNEQFF
>TRBJ2-7|TRBV12-5
CASGLEQGGEQYF
>TRBJ2-2|TRBV11-3
CATQATNTGELFF
>TRBJ2-7|TRBV5-1
CASSLRGGASEQYF
>TRBJ1-5|TRBV5-1
CASSFVPDQPQHF
>TRBJ1-1|TRBV30
CAWDRGMNTEAFF
>TRBJ1-1|TRBV7-9
CASSPKATSLMNTEAFF
>TRBJ2-7|TRBV29-1
CSVVQQGARYEQYF
>TRBJ2-5|TRBV11-1
CASSSRDRGFETQYF
>TRBJ2-1|TRBV5-1
CASSLGADFNEQFF
>TRBJ2-7|TRBV30
CAWRATATYEQYF
>TRBJ2-3|TRBV5-1
CASSSRASEDTQYF
>TRBJ2-7|TRBV23-1
CASSQKEQYF